A selection of T cell receptor beta chains follows, all from one sample in a study of response to subunit inactivated influenza vaccine. TCRdb reprocessed the RT-PCR reads with MiXCR, giving one entry per CDR3 protein. The sample includes more than 700,000 distinct CDR3 sequences, about 20% of them seen just once. The material sequenced was PBMCs from blood, taken less than 6 days after vaccination. Receptors were obtained from a man over 45 who received an inactivated influenza vaccine. Both conserved end residues are part of each CDR3. Fields, in order: V gene, J gene, CDR3 protein.

v_call: TRBV11-2; j_call: TRBJ2-5; cdr3_aa: CASSLVPAGGQETQYF
v_call: TRBV7-2; j_call: TRBJ1-3; cdr3_aa: CASSPRRTSPGNTIYF
v_call: TRBV7-8; j_call: TRBJ2-1; cdr3_aa: CASSLGLGGYNEQFF
v_call: TRBV20-1; j_call: TRBJ2-7; cdr3_aa: CSASVTEDRYEQYF
v_call: TRBV6-1; j_call: TRBJ2-7; cdr3_aa: CASKRSFSYEQYF
v_call: TRBV18; j_call: TRBJ1-5; cdr3_aa: CASSPLASQPQHF
v_call: TRBV5-1; j_call: TRBJ2-3; cdr3_aa: CASSLEQGTMTDTQYF
v_call: TRBV18; j_call: TRBJ2-5; cdr3_aa: CASSPSARGYQETQYF
v_call: TRBV12-3/TRBV12-4; j_call: TRBJ1-5; cdr3_aa: CASSLDLDNQPQHF
v_call: TRBV7-7; j_call: TRBJ2-5; cdr3_aa: CASSLTLLQGSETQYF
v_call: TRBV6-6; j_call: TRBJ1-2; cdr3_aa: CASSMTGQITF
v_call: TRBV6-2/TRBV6-3; j_call: TRBJ2-5; cdr3_aa: CASRNSGGASETQYF
v_call: TRBV10-3; j_call: TRBJ2-2; cdr3_aa: CAIGTSGRLNTGELFF
v_call: TRBV10-2; j_call: TRBJ2-4; cdr3_aa: CASKSSKNIQYF
v_call: TRBV20-1; j_call: TRBJ2-3; cdr3_aa: CSARDSTRGTDTQYF
v_call: TRBV24-1; j_call: TRBJ2-3; cdr3_aa: CATSDYPGADTQYF
v_call: TRBV6-2/TRBV6-3; j_call: TRBJ2-2; cdr3_aa: CASSSPLAGVMSGELFF
v_call: TRBV5-1; j_call: TRBJ2-1; cdr3_aa: CASSFRQDNEQFF
v_call: TRBV6-2/TRBV6-3; j_call: TRBJ2-1; cdr3_aa: CASSYGLAGSGEQFF
v_call: TRBV12-3/TRBV12-4; j_call: TRBJ2-7; cdr3_aa: CASSYAGQGAGEQYF
v_call: TRBV10-3; j_call: TRBJ2-5; cdr3_aa: CATVDRDGVATQYF
v_call: TRBV6-5; j_call: TRBJ2-6; cdr3_aa: CASSYSRGPGANVLTF
v_call: TRBV27; j_call: TRBJ1-4; cdr3_aa: CAIPSPHNEKLFF
v_call: TRBV11-2; j_call: TRBJ2-1; cdr3_aa: CASRTSRRSSYNEQFF
v_call: TRBV5-5; j_call: TRBJ1-3; cdr3_aa: CASSLVDTIYF
v_call: TRBV28; j_call: TRBJ2-7; cdr3_aa: CASSLSVGSVYEQYF
v_call: TRBV20-1; j_call: TRBJ1-2; cdr3_aa: CSARDSNYGYTF
v_call: TRBV25-1; j_call: TRBJ1-2; cdr3_aa: CASRGGVYGYTF
v_call: TRBV4-2; j_call: TRBJ2-3; cdr3_aa: CASSQAGLAGGNTQYF
v_call: TRBV12-3/TRBV12-4; j_call: TRBJ1-4; cdr3_aa: CASSPMRNEKLFF
v_call: TRBV7-9; j_call: TRBJ2-1; cdr3_aa: CASRDVGYEQFF
v_call: TRBV20-1; j_call: TRBJ2-1; cdr3_aa: CSARSGAGGREQFF
v_call: TRBV29-1; j_call: TRBJ2-1; cdr3_aa: CSVEIVGYNEQFF
v_call: TRBV19; j_call: TRBJ2-3; cdr3_aa: CASSPVPGLAETDTQYF
v_call: TRBV7-9; j_call: TRBJ2-1; cdr3_aa: CASSPYSTEQFF
v_call: TRBV7-9; j_call: TRBJ1-1; cdr3_aa: CASSLLRLEAFF
v_call: TRBV9; j_call: TRBJ2-5; cdr3_aa: CASSVAFRDTQETQYF
v_call: TRBV12-3/TRBV12-4; j_call: TRBJ2-1; cdr3_aa: CASTISRGNNEQFF
v_call: TRBV20-1; j_call: TRBJ1-4; cdr3_aa: CSAGQGSEKLFF
v_call: TRBV11-2; j_call: TRBJ2-7; cdr3_aa: CASSFTAFSSYEQYF
v_call: TRBV28; j_call: TRBJ2-7; cdr3_aa: CASSPSTALTAYEQYF
v_call: TRBV5-1; j_call: TRBJ1-2; cdr3_aa: CASSLDRGFNGYTF
v_call: TRBV21-1; j_call: TRBJ2-7; cdr3_aa: CASSKVGQGPSSYEQYF
v_call: TRBV12-3/TRBV12-4; j_call: TRBJ2-7; cdr3_aa: CASSLGRTVSYEQYF
v_call: TRBV6-1; j_call: TRBJ2-5; cdr3_aa: CAISEMVTQYF
v_call: TRBV6-2/TRBV6-3; j_call: TRBJ2-7; cdr3_aa: CASSYPPRKGPYEQYF
v_call: TRBV20-1; j_call: TRBJ2-7; cdr3_aa: CSARGQSDYEQYF
v_call: TRBV18; j_call: TRBJ2-3; cdr3_aa: CASSLRTSGGPTDTQYF
v_call: TRBV12-3/TRBV12-4; j_call: TRBJ2-3; cdr3_aa: CASSLEPVKTDTQYF
v_call: TRBV7-9; j_call: TRBJ2-1; cdr3_aa: CASSPTSGRHNEQFF
v_call: TRBV5-5; j_call: TRBJ2-2; cdr3_aa: CASSSYRGATGELFF
v_call: TRBV27; j_call: TRBJ2-7; cdr3_aa: CASSQPGWQGAGEQYF
v_call: TRBV12-3/TRBV12-4; j_call: TRBJ2-3; cdr3_aa: CASSTLADTQYF
v_call: TRBV20-1; j_call: TRBJ2-2; cdr3_aa: CSAKGGFVGAGELFF
v_call: TRBV20-1; j_call: TRBJ2-1; cdr3_aa: CSARDRVAGVYNEQFF
v_call: TRBV9; j_call: TRBJ2-1; cdr3_aa: CASSAHNEQFF
v_call: TRBV12-3/TRBV12-4; j_call: TRBJ2-2; cdr3_aa: CASGANPLNTGELFF
v_call: TRBV15; j_call: TRBJ2-5; cdr3_aa: CATSRDQGNKLGETQYF
v_call: TRBV7-2; j_call: TRBJ2-7; cdr3_aa: CASSLFKVYEQYF
v_call: TRBV7-2; j_call: TRBJ2-7; cdr3_aa: CASSSLPIRDTLYEQYF